The 32 T cell receptor beta chains below come from one sample, sequenced in a study of response to subunit inactivated influenza vaccine. TCRdb re-called the RT-PCR reads with MiXCR, one entry per CDR3 protein. The sample carries about 190,000 distinct CDR3 sequences, approximately 14% recorded once. The sample was CD8+ T cells sorted from PBMCs, taken roughly 5 days after vaccination. These receptors all stem from a man between 45 and 60 years old who received an inactivated influenza vaccine.

This rearrangement joins TRBV29-1 to TRBJ2-7, with D tentatively TRBD1 (6 bases). The CDR3 sequence is 14 residues long. The V end lost 6 bases, the J end lost 0 bases, and 15 bases lay between the germline ends. CDR1 and CDR2 from the germline V gene are SQVTM and ANQGSEA. CDR3 in amino acids: CSVGAAGASYEQYF. CDR3 sequence (DNA): TGCAGCGTCGGCGCGGCAGGGGCCTCCTACGAGCAGTACTTC.

This clonotype turned up a few times. The rearrangement joins TRBV13 to TRBJ1-1, with D possibly matching TRBD1 (6 bases). This CDR3 spans 14 amino acids. Germline V gene sequence: CDR1 PRHDT, CDR2 FYEKMQ (reference sequence). V dropped 6 bases and J dropped 0 bases, with 11 bases sitting between them. CDR3 sequence reads: CASRYTGLNTEAFF. In nucleotides, the CDR3 is TGTGCCAGCAGGTACACAGGGCTGAACACTGAAGCTTTCTTT.

This clonotype was seen a few times. The V and J genes are TRBV27 and TRBJ2-3, with D possibly TRBD1 on 6 matching bases. V was clipped by 3 bases and J by 3 bases, with 7 bases between them. Germline CDR1 MNHEY, CDR2 SMNVEV (reference sequence). CDR3 length equals 13 residues. In nucleotides, the CDR3 is TGTGCCAGCAGTTTGGGACAAACAGATACGCAGTATTTT. Protein sequence: CASSLGQTDTQYF.

The chain carries TRBV20-1 and TRBJ2-7, with D possibly TRBD1 on 5 matching bases. Trimming removed 0 bases from V and 3 bases from J, with 15 bases in between. CDR3 size: 15 residues. CDR1 is DFQATT and CDR2 is SNEGSKA in the germline V gene (reference sequence). CDR3 nucleotide sequence: TGCAGTGCTAGAGATCAAAGGGGTGGTCACTACGAGCAGTACTTC. Amino acids: CSARDQRGGHYEQYF.

The chain recombines TRBV9 with TRBJ2-7, with 9 bases fitting TRBD1. This CDR3 has 16 amino acids. V was clipped by 4 bases and J by 3 bases; unmatched bases: 11. Germline-derived CDR1 and CDR2 are SGDLS and YYNGEE. CDR3 DNA: TGTGCCAGCAGCCCCTCGGGGGGACAGGGAGACTACGAGCAGTACTTC. It specifies CASSPSGGQGDYEQYF. Full variable domain (missing parts from reference TRBV9 and TRBJ2-7): DSGVTQTPKHLITATGQRVTLRCSPRSGDLSVYWYQQSLDQGLQFLIQYYNGEERAKGNILERFSAQQFPDLHSELNLSSLELGDSALYFCASSPSGGQGDYEQYFGPGTRLTVT.

This clonotype was recorded many times. This chain connects TRBV12-3 or TRBV12-4 to TRBJ1-2, with TRBD1 identical over 8 bases. V lost 6 bases, J lost 3 bases, and 3 bases stayed unmatched. This CDR3 is built from 13 residues. The CDR3 coding sequence is TGTGCCAGCAGCACAGGGGGGGACTATGGCTACACCTTC. This gives the protein CASSTGGDYGYTF.

The gene calls are TRBV29-1 and TRBJ2-7; D unresolved. The CDR3 has 13 amino acids. CDR1 is SQVTM, CDR2 ANQGSEA, per germline. The germline V and J ends were trimmed by 6 bases and 2 bases, with 14 bases remaining between them. In DNA form, the CDR3 reads TGCAGCGTCAAAGGGCGAGCAACCTACGAGCAGTACTTC. Its translation is CSVKGRATYEQYF.

This clonotype was detected a few times. This chain links TRBV19 with TRBJ2-1; 10 bases line up with TRBD2. The V and J ends lost 3 bases and 1 base, in that order; junction bases with no gene match: 9. Germline values: CDR1 LNHDA, CDR2 SQIVND (reference sequence). The CDR3 has 18 amino acids. This CDR3 reads CASSIVSSGRGSYNEQFF. Here the CDR3 DNA reads TGTGCCAGTAGTATCGTTTCTAGCGGGAGAGGGTCCTACAATGAGCAGTTCTTC.

The chain carries TRBV30 and TRBJ2-7; TRBD1 aligns across 8 bases. The J segment lost 1 base and the V segment lost 4 bases, leaving 6 bases of the junction unmatched. The CDR3 is 14 residues long. Germline CDR1 is GTSNPN and CDR2 is SVGIG (reference sequence). This chain's CDR3 is CAWTPDRASYEQYF. CDR3 bases: TGTGCCTGGACCCCGGACAGGGCGTCCTACGAGCAGTACTTC.

A remark on this clonotype: At one end, the junction sequence differs from germline, possibly due to a read error. The V and J genes are TRBV7-7 and TRBJ2-1; 9 bases are a match to TRBD1. CDR3 length: 14 residues. Germline V gene lookup returns CDR1 SSHAT and CDR2 FNYEAQ (reference sequence). This CDR3 reads CASSYRDRDNEQFF. The CDR3 DNA reads as TGTGCTAGCAGCTACCGGGACAGGGATAATGAGCAGTTCTTC.

This clonotype was detected ten times or more. The gene calls are TRBV29-1 and TRBJ1-1; D might be TRBD1 (6 bases). Trimming pared 7 bases from V and 0 bases from J, leaving 12 bases between. From germline, CDR1 is SQVTM and CDR2 ANQGSEA. The CDR3 has 13 residues. This CDR3 reads CSAETGMNTEAFF. Here the CDR3 DNA reads TGCAGCGCCGAGACAGGAATGAACACTGAAGCTTTCTTT. Variable domain in full (rest from reference TRBV29-1 and TRBJ1-1): SAVISQKPSRDICQRGTSLTIQCQVDSQVTMMFWYRQQPGQSLTLIATANQGSEATYESGFVIDKFPISRPNLTFSTLTVSNMSPEDSSIYLCSAETGMNTEAFFGQGTRLTVV.

This clonotype was seen only a few times. This chain joins TRBV27 and TRBJ1-1; D may be TRBD1 (5 bases). There are 14 residues in the CDR3. Germline lookup yields CDR1 MNHEY and CDR2 SMNVEV (reference sequence). V lost 6 bases, J lost 10 bases, and 21 bases lay in between. CDR3 sequence reads: CASRVFFERDPAFF. CDR3 in DNA: TGTGCCAGCAGGGTCTTTTTTGAGCGGGACCCAGCTTTCTTT.

J is TRBJ2-2 and V is TRBV5-1, with D maybe TRBD2 (7 bases). Germline assignment: CDR1 SGHRS and CDR2 YFSETQ. Trimming stripped 2 bases from V and 3 bases from J, with 11 bases between. The CDR3 length is 15 residues. CDR3 region: CASSFRGADTGELFF. The DNA of the CDR3 is TGCGCCAGCAGCTTCCGGGGGGCCGACACCGGGGAGCTGTTTTTT.

This clonotype showed up just a few times. The J gene is TRBJ2-5, the V gene TRBV5-1, with D perhaps assigned TRBD1 or TRBD2 (6 bases each). The CDR3 is 14 amino acids. Trimming stripped 3 bases from V and 2 bases from J, with 11 bases between. CDR1 is SGHRS and CDR2 is YFSETQ in the germline V gene. The CDR3 nucleotides read TGCGCCAGCAGCTCTAGGAGGGGGCAAGAGACCCAGTACTTC. Encoded protein: CASSSRRGQETQYF.

Only a few counts were recorded for this clonotype. The J gene is TRBJ2-3, the V gene TRBV9, with TRBD2 matching over 9 bases. V shed 2 bases and J 3 bases; nucleotides not matched to a gene: 4. The germline gives CDR1 SGDLS, CDR2 YYNGEE. This CDR3 has 15 residues. The CDR3 DNA sequence: TGTGCCAGCAGCGTTCTGAGCGGGGGGACAGATACGCAGTATTTT. It translates to CASSVLSGGTDTQYF.

The rearrangement uses TRBV6-6 and TRBJ1-2, with TRBD1 matching 9 bases. Germline CDR1 reads MNHNY; CDR2 reads SVGAGI (reference sequence). This CDR3 region has 13 residues. V shed 7 bases, J shed 8 bases, and the junction held 8 bases outside the gene matches. CDR3 nucleotides: TGTGCCAGCACTGCCGGGACAGGGAACGGCTACACCTTC. Its translation is CASTAGTGNGYTF.

This clonotype was picked up a small number of times. The chain carries TRBV7-9 and TRBJ1-2; D gene unclear. The CDR3 has 12 residues. The V gene lost 1 base and the J gene lost 4 bases, with 4 bases spanning the gap. Germline V gene sequence: CDR1 SEHNR, CDR2 FQNEAQ (reference sequence). CDR3 protein: CASSLGFYGYTF. The CDR3 coding sequence is TGTGCCAGCAGCTTAGGGTTCTATGGCTACACCTTC.

This clonotype turned up a few times. The rearrangement joins TRBV4-2 to TRBJ2-5; 7 bases match TRBD2. The CDR3 runs to 16 residues. Losses at the gene ends were 3 bases for V and 5 bases for J; bases not matched to a gene: 12. Germline V gene sequence: CDR1 LGHNA, CDR2 YNFKEQ. As DNA, the CDR3 is TGTGCCAGCAGCCAGGGACCCTTTATCGGGGGGGAGACCCAGTACTTC. It yields the protein CASSQGPFIGGETQYF.

The CDR3 spells CASSQDPASGNYYNEQFF. The CDR3 nucleotides are TGTGCCAGCAGCCAAGATCCGGCTAGCGGGAATTACTACAATGAGCAGTTCTTC. V is TRBV4-2 and J is TRBJ2-1; TRBD2 matches at 9 bases. Germline V lookup: CDR1 LGHNA, CDR2 YNFKEQ. V lost 0 bases, J lost 3 bases, and 9 bases stayed unmatched. CDR3 size: 18 residues.

As regards this clonotype: Possible read error: a much larger clone is one base away. The chain combines TRBV5-1 with TRBJ2-1; TRBD2 matches 8 bases. The germline CDR1 and CDR2 sequences are SGHRS and YFSETQ. The ends lost 2 bases at V and 7 bases at J; junction bases unmatched: 20. This CDR3 region has 19 residues. The CDR3 DNA sequence: TGCGCCAGCAGCTTAACCGGGACTAGAGGGATATTGGTCGGAAATGAGCAGTTCTTC. Translated, it gives CASSLTGTRGILVGNEQFF. Drawing the rest from reference TRBV5-1 and TRBJ2-1, the complete variable domain is KAGVTQTPRYLIKTRGQQVTLSCSPISGHRSVSWYQQTPGQGLQFLFEYFSETQRNKGNFPGRFSGRQFSNSRSEMNVSTLELGDSALYLCASSLTGTRGILVGNEQFFGPGTRLTVL.

The sample holds a few counts of this clonotype. The chain couples TRBV12-3 or TRBV12-4 to TRBJ2-1; 7 nucleotides match TRBD2. After removal of 1 base from V and 1 base from J, the junction contained 4 bases not matched to a gene. The CDR3 loop spans 16 amino acids. CDR3 residues: CASSLGPAGSYNEQFF. For the CDR3, the DNA is TGTGCCAGCAGTTTAGGACCAGCGGGGTCCTACAATGAGCAGTTCTTC.

The chain is built from TRBV20-1 and TRBJ1-1; D gene unclear. The germline V and J ends were trimmed by 0 bases and 0 bases, with 11 bases remaining between them. This CDR3 region has 15 residues. CDR1 is DFQATT, CDR2 SNEGSKA, per germline (reference sequence). As DNA, the CDR3 is TGCAGTGCTAGAGATTACGCAGGAATGAACACTGAAGCTTTCTTT. Its translation: CSARDYAGMNTEAFF.

The chain recombines TRBV18 with TRBJ2-7; the match to TRBD2 covers 7 bases. V gave up 3 bases and J gave up 6 bases; unmatched junction bases: 11. Germline V gene data show CDR1 as KGHSH and CDR2 as LQKENI. This CDR3 is built from 15 residues. The DNA of the CDR3 is TGTGCCAGCTCACCTACCCCGGGGGGATCGGGCGAGCAGTACTTC. Translated: CASSPTPGGSGEQYF.

The chain combines TRBV28 with TRBJ2-5; D is ambiguous. With 3 bases removed from V and 1 base from J, the gap between germline ends came to 9 bases. The germline V gene has CDR1 MDHEN and CDR2 SYDVKM. The CDR3 is 14 residues long. The CDR3 loop reads CASSLRRPQETQYF. The DNA of the CDR3 is TGTGCCAGCAGTTTGCGGCGGCCCCAAGAGACCCAGTACTTC. Combining the CDR3 with reference TRBV28 and TRBJ2-5 gives the whole variable domain DVKVTQSSRYLVKRTGEKVFLECVQDMDHENMFWYRQDPGLGLRLIYFSYDVKMKEKGDIPEGYSVSREKKERFSLILESASTNQTSMYLCASSLRRPQETQYFGPGTRLLVL.

This clonotype was picked up a small number of times. This sequence may be a read error, since a much larger clone differs from it by one base. The rearrangement joins TRBV6-6 to TRBJ2-5; D ambiguous. Trimming cost V 6 bases and J 2 bases, with 4 bases left between them. Germline CDR1 and CDR2: MNHNY and SVGAGI (reference sequence). There are 11 residues in the CDR3. The chain's CDR3 is CASSTQETQYF. Written as DNA, the CDR3 is TGTGCCAGCAGCACGCAAGAGACCCAGTACTTC.

This clonotype showed up just a few times. The chain couples TRBV7-9 to TRBJ1-4; D is perhaps TRBD1 (5 bases). The CDR3 runs 14 residues. V was clipped by 4 bases and J by 8 bases, with 14 bases between them. Germline V CDR1 and CDR2: SEHNR, FQNEAQ (reference sequence). The CDR3 here is CASSSGTRPEKLFF. CDR3 in DNA: TGTGCCAGCAGCTCTGGGACCCGGCCGGAAAAACTGTTTTTT.

The rearrangement uses TRBV5-1 and TRBJ1-5, with TRBD1 as a possible D gene (6 bases). The CDR3 consists of 17 residues. V was clipped by 0 bases and J by 6 bases, with 19 bases between them. Per the germline V gene, CDR1 is SGHRS and CDR2 is YFSETQ. This CDR3 reads CASSLVGPGERFQPQHF. Here the CDR3 DNA reads TGCGCCAGCAGCTTGGTAGGTCCAGGGGAAAGGTTTCAGCCCCAGCATTTT.

CDR3 sequence: CASSQEVAGGYYEQYF. DNA for the CDR3: TGCGCCAGCAGCCAAGAGGTAGCGGGAGGATATTACGAGCAGTACTTC. This chain uses TRBV4-3 with TRBJ2-7; 10 nucleotides align to TRBD2. The germline CDR1 and CDR2 sequences are LGHNA and YSLEER. The CDR3 has 16 amino acids. Germline trimming cut 0 bases from V and 4 bases from J; bases unmatched to any gene: 6.

The chain couples TRBV7-6 to TRBJ2-5, with a possible D match to TRBD1 (6 bases). CDR3 length: 15 residues. V lost 5 bases and J 0 bases, leaving 13 bases between the germline ends. Looked up from germline, CDR1 is SGHVS and CDR2 is FNYEAQ. The CDR3 DNA sequence: TGTGCCAGCAGCCAAAAGGGACAAGACCAAGAGACCCAGTACTTC. Its protein is CASSQKGQDQETQYF.

The rearrangement links TRBV27 to TRBJ2-7; 9 bases fit TRBD1. The ends lost 5 bases at V and 2 bases at J; junction bases unmatched: 7. CDR1 and CDR2 from the germline V gene are MNHEY and SMNVEV (reference sequence). CDR3 length: 15 residues. The CDR3 here is CASSPPGTGTYEQYF. The CDR3 DNA reads TGTGCCAGCAGTCCACCCGGGACAGGGACCTACGAGCAGTACTTC.

The table lists this clonotype with a few counts. V gene TRBV7-9 combines with J gene TRBJ1-4, with D possibly TRBD1 on 6 matching bases. V lost 5 bases and J 6 bases, leaving 16 bases between the germline ends. This CDR3 is built from 15 residues. From germline, CDR1 is SEHNR and CDR2 FQNEAQ (reference sequence). CDR3 sequence (DNA): TGTGCCAGCAGCGACCCCGGGACATCAGATGAAAAACTGTTTTTT. As protein: CASSDPGTSDEKLFF. The whole variable domain, filled in from reference TRBV7-9 and TRBJ1-4, reads DTGVSQNPRHKITKRGQNVTFRCDPISEHNRLYWYRQTLGQGPEFLTYFQNEAQLEKSRLLSDRFSAERPKGSFSTLEIQRTEQGDSAMYLCASSDPGTSDEKLFFGSGTQLSVL.

This sequence joins TRBV27 and TRBJ2-7; TRBD1 agrees at 8 bases. The junction had 8 bases not matched to a gene; V was cut back by 5 bases and J by 2 bases. The V gene's germline CDR1 is MNHEY and CDR2 SMNVEV (reference sequence). The CDR3 has 15 amino acids. Here the CDR3 DNA reads TGTGCCAGCAGTCCGTATCGGACAGGGCCCTACGAGCAGTACTTC. Amino acid sequence: CASSPYRTGPYEQYF.